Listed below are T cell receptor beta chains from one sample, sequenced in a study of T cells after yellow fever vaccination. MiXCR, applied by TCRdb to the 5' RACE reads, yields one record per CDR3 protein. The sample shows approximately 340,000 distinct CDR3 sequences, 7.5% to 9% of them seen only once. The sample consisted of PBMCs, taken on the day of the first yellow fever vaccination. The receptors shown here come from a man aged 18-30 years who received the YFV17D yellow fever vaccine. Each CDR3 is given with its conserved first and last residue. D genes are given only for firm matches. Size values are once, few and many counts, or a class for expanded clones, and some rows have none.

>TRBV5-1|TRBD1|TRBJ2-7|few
TGCGCCAGCAGCTCACAGGGGGGCTCCTACGAGCAGTACTTC
CASSSQGGSYEQYF
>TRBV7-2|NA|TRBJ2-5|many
TGTGCCAGCAGCGGGGGCCTCTTCCAAGAGACCCAGTACTTC
CASSGGLFQETQYF
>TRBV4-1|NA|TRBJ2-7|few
TGCGCCAGCAGCCAAGGTTTACAGGGCTTCTACGAGCAGTACTTC
CASSQGLQGFYEQYF
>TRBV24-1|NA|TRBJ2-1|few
TGTGCCACCAGTGATGTTCGAGGGGGGGCGTACAATGAGCAGTTCTTC
CATSDVRGGAYNEQFF
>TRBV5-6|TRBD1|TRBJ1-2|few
TGTGCCAGCAGTACAGGGGTCTATGGCTACACCTTC
CASSTGVYGYTF
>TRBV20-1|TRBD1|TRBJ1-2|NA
TGCAGTGTTAGTCAACCGGGACAGGGGGCGGATGGCTACACCTTC
CSVSQPGQGADGYTF
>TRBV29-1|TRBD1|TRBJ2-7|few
TGCAGCGCTAACACAGGGGGACTCGAGCAGTACTTC
CSANTGGLEQYF
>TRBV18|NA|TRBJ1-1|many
TGCGCCAGCAGCCCAGGGGTGAACACTGAAGCTTTCTTT
CASSPGVNTEAFF
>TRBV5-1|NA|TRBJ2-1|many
TGCGCCAGCAGCTTGGATTTTTGGCAGGGCCGGAATGAGCAGTTCTTC
CASSLDFWQGRNEQFF
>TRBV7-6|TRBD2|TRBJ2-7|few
TGTGCCAGCAGCTTAGGTAGCGGGGGATTCTACGAGCAGTACTTC
CASSLGSGGFYEQYF
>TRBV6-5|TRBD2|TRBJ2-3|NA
TGTGCCAGCAGTTACCCTAGCGGGGAGTCAGATACGCAGTATTTT
CASSYPSGESDTQYF
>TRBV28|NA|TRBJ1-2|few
TGTGCCAGCAGTTTACGTACCCGGGGCGCAGCTAACTATGGCTACACCTTC
CASSLRTRGAANYGYTF
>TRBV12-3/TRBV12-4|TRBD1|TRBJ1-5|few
TGTGCCAGCACCATCGGGACAGGGGGCGGTCGGCCAAATCAGCCCCAGCATTTT
CASTIGTGGGRPNQPQHF
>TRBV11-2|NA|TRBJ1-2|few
TGTGCCAGCAGCTTAGGGCAGAGCTATGGCTACACCTTC
CASSLGQSYGYTF
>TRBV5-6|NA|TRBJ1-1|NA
TGTGCCAGCAGCTTGGGGATGAGTGAAGCTTTCTTT
CASSLGMSEAFF
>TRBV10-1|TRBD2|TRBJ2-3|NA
TGCGCCAGCAGTGGACGGGGGACTAGCACCGCAGATACGCAGTATTTT
CASSGRGTSTADTQYF
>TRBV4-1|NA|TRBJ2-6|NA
TGCGCCAGCAGCCAAGGTGGTTTGCTACTGTTACCTGGGGCCAACGTCCTGACTTTC
CASSQGGLLLLPGANVLTF
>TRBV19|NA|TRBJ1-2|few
TGTGCCAGTAGACCAGGGGACTATGGCTACACCTTC
CASRPGDYGYTF
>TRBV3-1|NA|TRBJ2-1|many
TGTGCCAGCAGCCACTCCGGCTCCGGGACCCGACGGCCGACAGGCTCCTACAATGAGCAGTTCTTC
CASSHSGSGTRRPTGSYNEQFF
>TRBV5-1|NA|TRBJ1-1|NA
TGCGCCAGCAGCGCCCTACCGAGAATGAACACTGAAGCTTTCTTT
CASSALPRMNTEAFF
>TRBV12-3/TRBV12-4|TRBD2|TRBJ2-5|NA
TGTGCCAGCAGTTGGACTAGCCCGGAGACCCAGTACTTC
CASSWTSPETQYF
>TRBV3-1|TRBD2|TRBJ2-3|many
TGTGCCAGCAGCCCCCGGGCGGGGGGTCCCTTTGGCACAGATACGCAGTATTTT
CASSPRAGGPFGTDTQYF
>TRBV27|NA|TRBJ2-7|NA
TGTGCCAGCAGTTTATATAGGGTCGCGTCAGGGCACTCCTACGAGCAGTACTTC
CASSLYRVASGHSYEQYF
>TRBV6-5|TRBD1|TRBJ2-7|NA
TGTGCCAGCAGTTACAGGGACAGGACCTACGAGCAGTACTTC
CASSYRDRTYEQYF
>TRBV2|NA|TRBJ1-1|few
TGTGCCAGCAGGGTCACGAACACTGAAGCTTTCTTT
CASRVTNTEAFF
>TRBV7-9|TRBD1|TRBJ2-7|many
TGTGCCAGCAGCTTAGCGGGGACAGCGGACGAGCAGTACTTC
CASSLAGTADEQYF
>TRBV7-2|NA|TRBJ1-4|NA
TGTGCCAGCAGCTTAGAAGGGGGGGTGTGGGAAAAACTGTTTTTT
CASSLEGGVWEKLFF
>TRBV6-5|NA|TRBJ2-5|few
TGTGCCAGCAGTTACTCGGGCAGGGTAGGGACCCTGTACTTC
CASSYSGRVGTLYF
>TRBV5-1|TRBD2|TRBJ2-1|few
TGCGCCAGCAGCCCTACAAAGACTAGCGGAAGTTACAATGAGCAGTTCTTC
CASSPTKTSGSYNEQFF
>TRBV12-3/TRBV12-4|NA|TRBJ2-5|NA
TGTGCCAGCAGCACGAGACCGGAGACCCAGTACTTC
CASSTRPETQYF
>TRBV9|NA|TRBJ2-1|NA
TGTGCCAGCAGCGTAAACCCTCGACTTGAAAGGGGGGAGCAGTTCTTC
CASSVNPRLERGEQFF
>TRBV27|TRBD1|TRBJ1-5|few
TGTGCCAGCAGTTTAACGGCAGGGGGCACGGGCAATCAGCCCCAGCATTTT
CASSLTAGGTGNQPQHF
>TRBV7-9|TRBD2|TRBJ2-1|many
TGTGCCAGCAGCTTATCAGCGGGGGGGCCTGAAGAGCAGTTCTTC
CASSLSAGGPEEQFF
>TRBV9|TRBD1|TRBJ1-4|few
TGTGCCAGCAGCCCCTGGGACAGGGGTGATAGACTGTTTTTT
CASSPWDRGDRLFF
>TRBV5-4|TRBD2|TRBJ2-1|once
TGTGCCAGCAGCGGGGGGCCTAGCGGGGCCAATGAGCAGTTCTTC
CASSGGPSGANEQFF
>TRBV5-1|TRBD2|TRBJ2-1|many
TGCGCCAGCACCCCGTTAGCGGGGGGGCCCGAGGGGCAGTTCTTC
CASTPLAGGPEGQFF
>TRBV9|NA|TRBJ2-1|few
TGTGCCAGCAGCGTAGTTGGGACGGATGAGCAGTTCTTC
CASSVVGTDEQFF
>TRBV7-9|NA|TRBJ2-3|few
TGTGCCAGCCGCTGGGGCTCGTTCGATACGCAGTATTTT
CASRWGSFDTQYF
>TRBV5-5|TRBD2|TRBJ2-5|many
TGTGCCAGCAGGTTCCCCGGGACTAGAGAGACCCAGTACTTC
CASRFPGTRETQYF
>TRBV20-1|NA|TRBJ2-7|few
TGCAGTGCTAGAGATCTGGCGGTGAGCTCCTACGAGCAGTACTTC
CSARDLAVSSYEQYF
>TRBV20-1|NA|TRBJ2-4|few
TGCAGTGCTAGTGACCTCGGAAGGAACATTCAGTACTTC
CSASDLGRNIQYF
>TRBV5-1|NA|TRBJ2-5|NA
TGCGCCAGCAGCTTAGACCACCACCAAGAGATCCAGTACTTC
CASSLDHHQEIQYF
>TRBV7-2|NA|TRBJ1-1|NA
TGTGCCAGCAGCTTAGAAAGAACTGAAGCTTTCTTT
CASSLERTEAFF
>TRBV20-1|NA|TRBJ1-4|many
TGCAGTGCTACTTTCGGAGGGACTAATGAAAAACTGTTTTTT
CSATFGGTNEKLFF
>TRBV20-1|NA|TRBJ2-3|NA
TGCAGTGCTAGGCGGAGCGGCGACACAGATACGCAGTATTTT
CSARRSGDTDTQYF
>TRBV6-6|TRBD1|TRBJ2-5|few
TGTGCCAGCAATGGCCGGACAGGGGAGACCCAGTACTTC
CASNGRTGETQYF
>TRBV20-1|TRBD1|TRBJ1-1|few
TGCAGTGCTCCGACAGGGGAAAACACTGAAGCTTTCTTT
CSAPTGENTEAFF
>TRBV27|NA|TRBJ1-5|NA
TGTGCCAGCAGTTTATCCTGGAATGTGCCCCAGCATTTT
CASSLSWNVPQHF
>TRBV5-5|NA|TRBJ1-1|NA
TGTGCCAGCAGCTTGGCCGGGACACCTATTGAAGCTTTCTTT
CASSLAGTPIEAFF
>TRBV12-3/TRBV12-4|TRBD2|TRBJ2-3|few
TGTGCCAGCAGTTTAAGGCGACTAGCGGGAACAGATACGCAGTATTTT
CASSLRRLAGTDTQYF
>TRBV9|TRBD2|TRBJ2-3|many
TGTGCCAGCAGCTCTAGCGGGGGTAGCACAGATACGCAGTATTTT
CASSSSGGSTDTQYF
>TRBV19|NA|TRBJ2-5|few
TGTGCCAGTAGTAGTAAGGAGACCCAGTACTTC
CASSSKETQYF
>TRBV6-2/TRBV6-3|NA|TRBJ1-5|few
TGTGCCAGCCGGGACCGTCGCAATCAGCCCCAGCATTTT
CASRDRRNQPQHF
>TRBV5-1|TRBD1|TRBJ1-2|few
TGCGCCAGCAGACCTGACTTGACAGGGAACTATGGCTACACCTTC
CASRPDLTGNYGYTF
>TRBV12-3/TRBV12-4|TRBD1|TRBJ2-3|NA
TGTGCCAGCAGTCCCTCCCGACAGGGGACCCCAGATACGCAGTATTTT
CASSPSRQGTPDTQYF
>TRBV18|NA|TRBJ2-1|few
TGTGCCAGCTCAAGCCCTAGAAACAATGAGCAGTTCTTC
CASSSPRNNEQFF
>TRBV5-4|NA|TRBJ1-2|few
TGTGCCAGCAGCTTGGAAGGGTCCGCCGAGGGCTACACCTTC
CASSLEGSAEGYTF
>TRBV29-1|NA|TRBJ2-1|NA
TGCAGCGTTGAAAGTATGGATGAGCAGTTCTTC
CSVESMDEQFF
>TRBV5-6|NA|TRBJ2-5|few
TGTGCCCGCAGCTCAGGACATCAAGAGACCCAGTACTTC
CARSSGHQETQYF